This T cell receptor beta chain was captured by sequencing in a study of T cell responses to AZD1222 COVID-19 vaccine. The ends were cut back, 0 bases at V and 0 bases at J, with 6 bases in the middle. The germline CDR1 and CDR2 sequences are SGDLS and YYNGEE. CDR3 length equals 15 residues. Some second doses came at about 4 weeks and others at about 12 weeks; these were pooled. Clones were sequenced by immunoSEQ multiplex PCR, and TCRdb holds only the in-frame ones, with some missing. Of around 150,000 clones listed, 80% to 95% are singletons. The material was peripheral blood, obtained 28 days after the second AZD1222 dose. The TCR sequence derives from an adult who received the AZD1222 COVID-19 vaccine. The genes are TRBV9 and TRBJ2-2; no reliable D call. The CDR3 region is CASSVGRANTGELFF. CDR3 sequence (DNA): TGTGCCAGCAGCGTAGGAAGGGCGAACACCGGGGAGCTGTTTTTT.